These 12 T cell receptor beta chains were sequenced from one sample in a study of blood T cell repertoires in COVID-19. Data came from immunoSEQ multiplex PCR; TCRdb stores just in-frame clones and leaves some out. The sample contains a few hundred thousand clones, 80% to 90% of which appear only once. What was sequenced was peripheral blood. These receptor sequences come from a woman aged 45 to 65 with acute or convalescent COVID-19.

V is TRBV5-4 and J is TRBJ2-3, with 10 positions matching TRBD2. Germline V gene sequence: CDR1 SGHNT, CDR2 YYREEE (reference sequence). V trimming: 3 bases; J trimming: 2 bases; junction bases outside the gene matches: 3. The CDR3 contains 15 residues. The CDR3 DNA reads TGTGCCAGCAGCTCAGCGGGGGGGATCACAGATACGCAGTATTTT. Translation: CASSSAGGITDTQYF.

The chain uses TRBV2 and TRBJ1-4; D ambiguous. This CDR3 comprises 10 residues. The V and J ends lost 7 bases and 7 bases respectively, with 4 bases between them. CDR1 is SNHLY and CDR2 is FYNNEI in the germline V gene. The CDR3 protein is CASMSEKLFF. In DNA form, the CDR3 reads TGTGCCAGCATGAGTGAAAAACTGTTTTTT.

The V gene is TRBV27, the J gene TRBJ2-1; TRBD2 matches at 9 bases. Trimming took 5 bases from V and 15 from J; bases not matched to a gene: 14. The CDR3 length is 14 residues. The V gene's germline CDR1 is MNHEY and CDR2 SMNVEV (reference sequence). CDR3 amino acids: CASSEKAGLARMFF. CDR3 DNA sequence: TGTGCCAGCAGTGAGAAGGCGGGACTAGCCCGGATGTTCTTC.

V and J are TRBV29-1 and TRBJ2-5, with a possible D match to TRBD2 (6 bases). Deletions cut 4 bases from V and 5 bases from J, with 11 bases between. The CDR3 totals 12 residues. The germline V gene encodes CDR1 SQVTM and CDR2 ANQGSEA. CDR3 sequence reads: CSVGGEDETQYF. In DNA, the CDR3 is TGCAGCGTTGGCGGGGAAGACGAGACCCAGTACTTC.

This clone was picked up one time. The genes are TRBV2 and TRBJ2-3, with TRBD1 matching over 7 bases. This CDR3 is built from 14 residues. Trimming cost V 6 bases and J 0 bases; bases outside gene matches: 3. CDR1 and CDR2 (germline): SNHLY, FYNNEI. CDR3 bases: TGTGCCAGCAGATTGGACAGGAGCACAGATACGCAGTATTTT. Amino acids: CASRLDRSTDTQYF.

CDR3 coding DNA: TGCAGCGTTTCGGCAGGGGCTGGTCATGAGCAGTTCTTC. The encoded protein is CSVSAGAGHEQFF. The V call is TRBV29-1, the J call TRBJ2-1, with D perhaps TRBD1 (6 bases). V was clipped by 5 bases and J by 8 bases, with 16 bases between them. The length of the CDR3 is 13 residues. The germline V gene has CDR1 SQVTM and CDR2 ANQGSEA.

This sequence joins TRBV10-3 and TRBJ2-1, with a tentative D call TRBD2 (6 bases). The CDR3 extends over 16 amino acids. Trimming took off 3 bases at V and 4 bases at J, with 16 bases between the two ends. Germline V gene data show CDR1 as ENHRY and CDR2 as SYGVKD. CDR3 DNA sequence: TGTGCCATCAGTGACCCCCGGGGCGGGATTTACAATGAGCAGTTCTTC. This codes for CAISDPRGGIYNEQFF.

About this clone itself: Distinct nucleotide sequences in the sample also encode this CDR3. The chain links TRBV12-3 or TRBV12-4 to TRBJ2-5; D gene unclear. CDR3 size: 13 residues. V lost 2 bases and J lost 2, with 6 bases in between. The chain's CDR3 is CASSLSPQETQYF. The CDR3 DNA reads TGTGCCAGCAGTTTATCCCCACAAGAGACCCAGTACTTC.

V usage is TRBV5-4 and J usage is TRBJ1-3; D unresolved. CDR3 size: 14 residues. Trimming shortened V by 5 bases and J by 2 bases, and 11 bases separated the two germline ends. Germline assignment: CDR1 SGHNT and CDR2 YYREEE (reference sequence). The CDR3 loop reads CASRSEGAGNTIYF. CDR3 bases: TGTGCCAGCAGGTCCGAGGGCGCTGGAAACACCATATATTTT.

The rearrangement uses TRBV27 and TRBJ2-2, with D maybe TRBD2 (5 bases). The germline V gene encodes CDR1 MNHEY and CDR2 SMNVEV (reference sequence). Trimming left V 7 bases short and J 7 bases short, with 10 bases between. The CDR3 is 12 residues long. CDR3 bases: TGTGCCAGCACAACTAGTCACGGGGAGCTGTTTTTT. Its translation is CASTTSHGELFF.

The gene calls are TRBV12-5 and TRBJ1-5, with D unresolved. The length of the CDR3 is 14 residues. V lost 3 bases and J 9 bases, leaving 15 bases between the germline ends. CDR1 is LGHNT, CDR2 FRNRAP, per germline. CDR3 residues: CASGFASSGGPQHF. CDR3 DNA sequence: TGTGCTAGTGGTTTCGCATCCTCTGGCGGGCCCCAGCATTTT.

The chain combines TRBV7-2 with TRBJ2-5, with 8 bases aligning to TRBD1. CDR1 is SGHTA, CDR2 FQGNSA, per germline. The V gene end was trimmed by 4 bases and the J gene end by 3 bases; junction bases not matched to a gene: 4. The CDR3 is made up of 14 amino acids. This chain's CDR3 is CASSSSGGEETQYF. The CDR3 region has the DNA TGTGCCAGCAGCTCTTCAGGGGGCGAAGAGACCCAGTACTTC. The complete variable domain, with remaining parts taken from reference TRBV7-2 and TRBJ2-5, reads GAGVSQSPSNKVTEKGKDVELRCDPISGHTALYWYRQSLGQGLEFLIYFQGNSAPDKSGLPSDRFSAERTGGSVSTLTIQRTQQEDSAVYLCASSSSGGEETQYFGPGTRLLVL.